The T cell receptor beta chain described here comes from a study of T-cell reconstitution after alpha-beta-depleted transplantation in children. Whole-study findings and limits: Alpha-beta T cells about two months after transplant reportedly derived from several hundred expanded graft clones.

Unique molecular identifiers were used to barcode this TCRbeta library. Using its own MiXCR run on the PCR reads, TCRdb lists one record per CDR3 protein. Among nearly 200,000 distinct CDR3 sequences, just under 6.5% were seen once, and the ten largest hold 4.5% to 5.5%. This CDR3 has 15 amino acids. Between the trimmed V and J ends, which lost 6 bases and 0 bases, there was a span of 18 bases. Germline lookup yields CDR1 DFQATT and CDR2 SNEGSKA (reference sequence). At least ten counts were recorded for this clonotype. Its cognate antigen is unknown. The J gene is TRBJ2-7, the V gene TRBV20-1, with a tentative D call TRBD1 (6 bases). Material: PBMCs, obtained before TCRalphabeta/CD19-depleted stem cell transplant. This TCR derives from a girl under two years old with combined immunodeficiency, due to receive a stem cell transplant. This CDR3 reads CSAVLAGTPSYEQYF. The CDR3 nucleotides read TGCAGTGCCGTGCTAGCTGGGACACCCTCCTACGAGCAGTACTTC.